The 13 T cell receptor beta chains listed next were all sequenced from one sample in a study of T cell changes during pregnancy in multiple sclerosis. Some clones are missing from TCRdb's copy, which holds only in-frame ones; the method was immunoSEQ multiplex PCR. The sample carries roughly 40,000 clones, more than 85% recorded once. Sequences were derived from CD8+ T cells from peripheral blood mononuclear cells, sampled before pregnancy. Receptors originate from a female donor with multiple sclerosis, enrolled in a pregnancy study.

The V call is TRBV28, the J call TRBJ2-7, with 9 bases matching TRBD1. In germline, CDR1 is MDHEN, CDR2 SYDVKM. V was pared by 8 bases and J by 3 bases, with 5 bases of the junction left unmatched. There are 13 residues in the CDR3. The CDR3 is CASSGTGIYEQYF. The CDR3 DNA sequence: TGTGCCAGCTCCGGGACAGGGATCTACGAGCAGTACTTC.

J is TRBJ2-7 and V is TRBV2; 7 positions agree with TRBD1. The germline CDR1 and CDR2 sequences are SNHLY and FYNNEI. V lost 10 bases to trimming and J lost 3 bases; unmatched junction nucleotides: 12. The CDR3 length is 14 residues. The CDR3 nucleotides are TGTGCCACTCGTGCAGGACAGGCATTCTACGAGCAGTACTTC. This encodes CATRAGQAFYEQYF.

The rearrangement joins TRBV5-6 to TRBJ2-2; D is ambiguous. The CDR3 runs 17 residues. Germline V CDR1 and CDR2: SGHDT, YYEEEE. V gave up 0 bases and J gave up 3 bases, with 15 bases separating them. CDR3 DNA: TGTGCCAGCAGCTTGGCTAATGAGTCCCTCTACACCGGGGAGCTGTTTTTT. This sequence encodes CASSLANESLYTGELFF. The variable domain in full, with the rest retrieved from reference TRBV5-6 and TRBJ2-2, is DAGVTQSPTHLIKTRGQQVTLRCSPKSGHDTVSWYQQALGQGPQFIFQYYEEEERQRGNFPDRFSGHQFPNYSSELNVNALLLGDSALYLCASSLANESLYTGELFFGEGSRLTVL.

The rearrangement links TRBV27 to TRBJ1-2; D is perhaps TRBD1 (6 bases). CDR3 size: 11 residues. Germline loops: CDR1 MNHEY, CDR2 SMNVEV (reference sequence). V was pared by 6 bases and J by 5 bases, with 7 bases between. DNA of the CDR3: TGTGCCAGCAGCAGGGGATATGGCTACACCTTC. Translation: CASSRGYGYTF.

This clone is a singleton in its sample. V gene TRBV5-6 combines with J gene TRBJ1-5; D perhaps matches TRBD1 (6 bases). The CDR3 contains 14 residues. V was shortened by 1 base and J by 4 bases, with 9 bases between the two germline ends. CDR1 is SGHDT and CDR2 is YYEEEE in the germline V gene. CDR3 nucleotide sequence: TGTGCCAGCAGCTTGTCTACAGGGAATCAGCCCCAGCATTTT. This translates into CASSLSTGNQPQHF. Combining the CDR3 with reference TRBV5-6 and TRBJ1-5 gives the whole variable domain DAGVTQSPTHLIKTRGQQVTLRCSPKSGHDTVSWYQQALGQGPQFIFQYYEEEERQRGNFPDRFSGHQFPNYSSELNVNALLLGDSALYLCASSLSTGNQPQHFGDGTRLSIL.

This chain connects TRBV7-9 to TRBJ2-7; D remains unclear. This CDR3 has 11 amino acids. The germline gives CDR1 SEHNR, CDR2 FQNEAQ (reference sequence). The V end lost 1 base, the J end lost 7 bases, and 5 bases lay between the germline ends. The CDR3 is CASSLGQEQYF. CDR3 DNA: TGTGCCAGCAGCTTAGGACAAGAGCAGTACTTC.

This clone was picked up one time. The chain has TRBV6-1 and TRBJ2-5; D gene uncertain. The CDR3 sequence is 16 residues long. The V and J ends lost 4 bases and 2 bases respectively, with 17 bases between them. CDR1 is MNHNS, CDR2 SASEGT, per germline. This CDR3 is CASSAYDKAAQETQYF. DNA of the CDR3: TGTGCCAGCAGTGCATACGACAAGGCAGCACAAGAGACCCAGTACTTC.

Concerning this clone itself: Other DNA sequences of this sample code for an identical CDR3. The genes are TRBV4-1 and TRBJ2-1, with TRBD2 matching 7 bases. J gave up 7 bases and V 4 bases, and 4 bases lay outside the gene matches. The CDR3 runs to 13 residues. The germline V gene encodes CDR1 MGHRA and CDR2 YSYEKL. CDR3 nucleotides: TGCGCCAGCAGCCTTACTAGCGAGAATGAGCAGTTCTTC. It specifies CASSLTSENEQFF.

This chain links TRBV25-1 with TRBJ2-3; D gene ambiguous. This CDR3 is 12 amino acids long. Looked up from germline, CDR1 is MGHDK and CDR2 is SYGVNS. The V end lost 8 bases, the J end lost 0 bases, and 6 bases lay between the germline ends. The CDR3 is CASGLSTDTQYF. CDR3 bases: TGTGCCAGCGGGCTTAGCACAGATACGCAGTATTTT.

This clone was counted once. CDR3 region: CASSMDRENEQFF. CDR3 coding DNA: TGTGCCAGTAGTATGGACAGGGAGAATGAGCAGTTCTTC. This chain joins TRBV19 and TRBJ2-1; 8 bases are shared with TRBD1. After removal of 3 bases from V and 7 bases from J, the junction contained 2 bases not matched to a gene. The CDR3 loop spans 13 amino acids. Germline V gives CDR1 LNHDA, CDR2 SQIVND (reference sequence).

This chain connects TRBV11-2 to TRBJ2-7; 10 bases map to TRBD1. Germline values: CDR1 SGHAT, CDR2 FQNNGV. Unmatched junction bases numbered 7, after V lost 5 bases and J lost 6 bases. The CDR3 has 14 amino acids. CDR3 residues: CASSAGTGAFEQYF. In DNA, the CDR3 is TGTGCCAGCAGCGCAGGGACAGGGGCGTTCGAGCAGTACTTC.

The rearrangement links TRBV27 to TRBJ2-1; no definite D call. Germline loops: CDR1 MNHEY, CDR2 SMNVEV (reference sequence). V lost 1 base and J lost 2, with 12 bases in between. This CDR3 has 16 residues. The CDR3 loop reads CASSLYPGFTYNEQFF. CDR3 coding DNA: TGTGCCAGCAGTTTATATCCCGGGTTCACCTACAATGAGCAGTTCTTC.

This chain uses TRBV7-9 with TRBJ1-2; TRBD1 is a possible D gene (5 bases). V was cut by 5 bases and J by 4 bases, with 17 bases left in between. Germline V gene data show CDR1 as SEHNR and CDR2 as FQNEAQ (reference sequence). CDR3 length: 15 amino acids. CDR3 sequence (DNA): TGTGCCAGCAGCCTACATCTGGGGGGAATCTATGGCTACACCTTC. This codes for CASSLHLGGIYGYTF.